This T cell receptor beta chain was retrieved from a study of blood T cell repertoires in COVID-19 (dated by TCRdb to about 2020). Regarding the complete study: Collaborator samples came from the United States, Italy and Spain and covered acute and convalescent phases of COVID-19. The prospective study material was composed of cDNA or gDNA derived from T cells, B-cell-depleted T cells, or PBMCs. The dataset comprised deeply sampled blood TCRbeta repertoires from subjects exposed to, actively infected with, or recovered from COVID-19. The repertoires were made available in a free public database intended to serve as a resource for research on the immune response to SARS-CoV-2. The samples were drawn from two sources: the first 160 participants of the ongoing ImmuneRACE study, and 1,254 subjects contributed by 6 global collaborators. Sample metadata almost always included a de-identified subject ID, COVID-19 status, age in years and sex. Where HLA class I and class II types were available, the types were taken from metadata supplied by the sample provider, not from assay-based typing.

Participants in the prospective study were aged roughly 18 to 100 years, lived in about two dozen United States geographic areas, and enrolled through a virtual design. Cohort assignment in the prospective study relied on participant-reported clinical history from a screening survey and a study questionnaire. For ImmuneRACE Cohort 3, a participant was defined as recovered based on two consecutive negative NP/OP PCR tests, clearance by a healthcare professional, or resolution of symptoms. In the prospective study, mobile phlebotomists collected whole blood, serum and a nasopharyngeal or oropharyngeal swab from each participant. Additional blood draws and questionnaires over an approximately 2-month period could optionally be provided by prospective study participants. Blood samples from the prospective study were shipped frozen or at room temperature prior to DNA extraction. Per the germline V gene (reference sequence), DFQATT is the CDR1 and SNEGSKA is the CDR2. V has 3 bases trimmed and J has 4 bases trimmed; junction bases matching no gene number 2. From the cysteine through the phenylalanine, the CDR3 covers 12 amino acids. Just CDR3 DNA is preserved here, 36 bases in frame from base 1.

Worth noting for this clone: Its antigen has not been determined. No qualities accompany the bases; no much larger clone lies one base away. Other DNA variants within this sample encode the same CDR3.

TCRbeta CDR3 regions were amplified from genomic DNA by means of the immunoSEQ Assay, a bias-controlled multiplex PCR. Turning to the authors' computational methods: The number of nucleated cells in each sample was estimated from the amplification of reference gene primers within the assay. To quantify the absolute abundance of each unique TCRbeta CDR3 rearrangement, sequence reads were collapsed and filtered. For each sample, productive Simpson clonality was calculated by taking the square root of Simpson's diversity index across productive rearrangements. The immuneACCESS repertoire file appears here via TCRdb, limited to in-frame rearrangements. These files lack a portion of the clones; in checked studies, under half of the deficit traces to unresolved V genes, and the cause of the others is not known. V and J calls and clone size follow that table, whereas D and trimming were derived from the DNA. The sample table lists over 150,000 clones, 88% of them with a count of one. The ten biggest clones cover about 9.4% of the sample.

Overall study results and their limits: The quantity of clinical and demographic metadata differed by source and by participant and was supplied without curation.

Here the chain combines TRBV20-1 and TRBJ2-7; 8 bases in between match TRBD1. The clonotype comes from a woman between 18 and 29 years old who had recovered from COVID-19. The sequenced sample consisted of PBMCs or T cells enriched from blood (not recorded which). The CDR3 in this case is CSASGTGYEQYF. The nucleotide sequence is TGCAGTGCTAGTGGGACAGGTTACGAGCAGTACTTC.